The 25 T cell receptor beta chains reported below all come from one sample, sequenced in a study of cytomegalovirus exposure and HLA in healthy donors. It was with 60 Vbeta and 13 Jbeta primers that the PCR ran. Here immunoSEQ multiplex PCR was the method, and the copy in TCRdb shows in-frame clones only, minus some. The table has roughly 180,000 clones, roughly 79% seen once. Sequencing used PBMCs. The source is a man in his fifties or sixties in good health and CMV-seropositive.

CDR3 nucleotides: TGTGCCAGCTCACCACCGGGACAGATGCGCTCTGGAAACACCATATATTTT. Translation gives CASSPPGQMRSGNTIYF. The V and J genes are TRBV18 and TRBJ1-3, with 7 bases identical to TRBD1. Germline lookup yields CDR1 KGHSH and CDR2 LQKENI. This CDR3 is 17 amino acids long. The J segment lost 0 bases and the V segment lost 0 bases, leaving 5 bases of the junction unmatched.

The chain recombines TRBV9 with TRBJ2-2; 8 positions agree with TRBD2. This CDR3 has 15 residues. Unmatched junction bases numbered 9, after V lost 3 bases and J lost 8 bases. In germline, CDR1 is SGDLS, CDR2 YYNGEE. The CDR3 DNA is TGTGCCAGCAGCGCGGGGGGGCAGCCCACGGGGGAGCTGTTTTTT. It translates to CASSAGGQPTGELFF.

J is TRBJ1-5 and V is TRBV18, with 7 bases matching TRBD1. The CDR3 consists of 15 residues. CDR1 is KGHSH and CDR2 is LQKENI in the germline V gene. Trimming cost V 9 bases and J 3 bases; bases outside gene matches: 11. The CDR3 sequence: CASSEGGRVNQPQHF. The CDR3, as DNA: TGTGCCAGTAGCGAAGGGGGCCGGGTCAATCAGCCCCAGCATTTT.

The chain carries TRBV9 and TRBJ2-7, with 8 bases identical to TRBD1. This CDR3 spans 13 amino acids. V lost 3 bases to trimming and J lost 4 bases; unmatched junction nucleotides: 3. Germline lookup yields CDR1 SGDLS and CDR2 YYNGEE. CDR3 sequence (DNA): TGTGCCAGCAGCGCACAGGGGGGTTACGAGCAGTACTTC. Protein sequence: CASSAQGGYEQYF.

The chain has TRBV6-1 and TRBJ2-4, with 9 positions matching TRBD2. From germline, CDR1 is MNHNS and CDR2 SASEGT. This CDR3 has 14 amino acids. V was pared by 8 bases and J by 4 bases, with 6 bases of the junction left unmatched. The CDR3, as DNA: TGTGCCAGCTTTAGCGGGGGAACTAAAAACATTCAGTACTTC. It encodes CASFSGGTKNIQYF.

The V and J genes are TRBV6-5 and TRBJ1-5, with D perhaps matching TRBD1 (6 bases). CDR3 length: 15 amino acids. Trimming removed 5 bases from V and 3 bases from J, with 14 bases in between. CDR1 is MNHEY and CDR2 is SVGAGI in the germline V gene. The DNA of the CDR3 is TGTGCCAGCAGTCGACAACAGGGACCCAATCAGCCCCAGCATTTT. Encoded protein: CASSRQQGPNQPQHF.

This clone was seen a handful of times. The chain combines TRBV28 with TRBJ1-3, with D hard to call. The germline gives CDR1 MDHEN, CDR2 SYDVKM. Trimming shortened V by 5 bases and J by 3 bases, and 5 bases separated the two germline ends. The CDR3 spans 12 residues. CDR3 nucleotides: TGTGCCAGCAGTGGCAGTGGAAACACCATATATTTT. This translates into CASSGSGNTIYF.

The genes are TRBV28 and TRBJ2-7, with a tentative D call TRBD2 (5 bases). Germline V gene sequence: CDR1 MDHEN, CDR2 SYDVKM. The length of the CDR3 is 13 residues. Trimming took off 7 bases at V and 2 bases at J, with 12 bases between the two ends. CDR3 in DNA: TGTGCCAGCATCCAGGACTCCCCCTACGAGCAGTACTTC. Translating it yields CASIQDSPYEQYF. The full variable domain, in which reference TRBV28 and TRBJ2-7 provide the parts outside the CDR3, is DVKVTQSSRYLVKRTGEKVFLECVQDMDHENMFWYRQDPGLGLRLIYFSYDVKMKEKGDIPEGYSVSREKKERFSLILESASTNQTSMYLCASIQDSPYEQYFGPGTRLTVT.

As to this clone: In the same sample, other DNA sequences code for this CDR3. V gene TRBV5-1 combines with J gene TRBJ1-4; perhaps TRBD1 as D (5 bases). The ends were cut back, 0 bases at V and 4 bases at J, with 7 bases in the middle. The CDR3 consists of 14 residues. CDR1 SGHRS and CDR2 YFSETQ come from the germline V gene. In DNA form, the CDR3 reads TGCGCCAGCAGCTTGGAAGGGGTTAATGAAAAACTGTTTTTT. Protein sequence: CASSLEGVNEKLFF.

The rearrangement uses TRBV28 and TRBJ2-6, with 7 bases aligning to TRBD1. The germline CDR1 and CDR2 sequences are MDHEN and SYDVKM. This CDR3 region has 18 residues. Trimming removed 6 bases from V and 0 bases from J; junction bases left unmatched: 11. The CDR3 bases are TGTGCCAGCAGCATTGGGACAGATCTCAGCTCTGGGGCCAACGTCCTGACTTTC. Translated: CASSIGTDLSSGANVLTF.

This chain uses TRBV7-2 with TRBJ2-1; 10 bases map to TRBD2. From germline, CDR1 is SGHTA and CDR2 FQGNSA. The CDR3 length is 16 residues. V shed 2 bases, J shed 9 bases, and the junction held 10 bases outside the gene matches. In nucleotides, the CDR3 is TGTGCCAGCAGCTTACCCGGCGGGAGCGGGGGGGCTGAGCAGTTCTTC. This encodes CASSLPGGSGGAEQFF.

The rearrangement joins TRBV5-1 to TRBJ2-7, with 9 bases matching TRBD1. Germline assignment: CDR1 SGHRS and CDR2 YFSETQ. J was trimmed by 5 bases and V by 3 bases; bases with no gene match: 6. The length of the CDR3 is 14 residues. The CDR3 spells CASSWGTGSNEQYF. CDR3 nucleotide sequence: TGCGCCAGCAGCTGGGGGACAGGGAGTAACGAGCAGTACTTC.

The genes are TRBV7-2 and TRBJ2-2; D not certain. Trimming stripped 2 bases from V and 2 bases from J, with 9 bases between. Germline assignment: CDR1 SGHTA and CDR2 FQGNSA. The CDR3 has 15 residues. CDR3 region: CASSLKQRNTGELFF. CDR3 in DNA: TGTGCCAGCAGCTTAAAACAGAGAAACACCGGGGAGCTGTTTTTT.

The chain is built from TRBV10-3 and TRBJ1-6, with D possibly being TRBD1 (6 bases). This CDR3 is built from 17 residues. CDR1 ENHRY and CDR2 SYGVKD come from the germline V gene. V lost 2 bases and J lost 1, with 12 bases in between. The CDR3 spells CAISELQGRSYNSPLHF. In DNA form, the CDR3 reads TGTGCCATCAGTGAGCTCCAGGGGAGATCCTATAATTCACCCCTCCACTTT.

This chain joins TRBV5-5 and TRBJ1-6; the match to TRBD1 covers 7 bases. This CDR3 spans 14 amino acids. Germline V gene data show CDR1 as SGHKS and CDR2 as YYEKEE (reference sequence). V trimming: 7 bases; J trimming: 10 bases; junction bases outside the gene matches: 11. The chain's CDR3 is CASGPGTVDSPLHF. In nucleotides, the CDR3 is TGTGCCAGCGGCCCCGGGACAGTGGACTCACCCCTCCACTTT.

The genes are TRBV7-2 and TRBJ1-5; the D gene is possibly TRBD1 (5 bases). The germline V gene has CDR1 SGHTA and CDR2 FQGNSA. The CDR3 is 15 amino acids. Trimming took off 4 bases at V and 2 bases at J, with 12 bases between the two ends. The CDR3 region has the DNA TGTGCCAGCAGCTCTGGTAGGGGTGGCAATCAGCCCCAGCATTTT. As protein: CASSSGRGGNQPQHF.

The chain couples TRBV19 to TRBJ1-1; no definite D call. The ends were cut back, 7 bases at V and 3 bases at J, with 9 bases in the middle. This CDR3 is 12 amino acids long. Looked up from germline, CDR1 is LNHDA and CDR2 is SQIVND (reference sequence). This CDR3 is CASIVADTEAFF. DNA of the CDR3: TGTGCCAGTATCGTAGCGGACACTGAAGCTTTCTTT.

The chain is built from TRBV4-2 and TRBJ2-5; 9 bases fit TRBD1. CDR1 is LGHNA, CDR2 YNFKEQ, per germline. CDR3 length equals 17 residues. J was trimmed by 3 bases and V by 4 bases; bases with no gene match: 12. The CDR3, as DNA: TGTGCCAGCAGCCCGCGTACTCCGGGACAGGGTGAAGAGACCCAGTACTTC. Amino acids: CASSPRTPGQGEETQYF.

The DNA of the CDR3 is TGTGCCAGCAGTTTTCCTGGACAGGGAGTCTCACCCCTCCACTTT. Residues: CASSFPGQGVSPLHF. V gene TRBV28 combines with J gene TRBJ1-6, with 8 bases identical to TRBD1. CDR3 length: 15 residues. Germline loops: CDR1 MDHEN, CDR2 SYDVKM. V trimming: 3 bases; J trimming: 10 bases; junction bases outside the gene matches: 8.

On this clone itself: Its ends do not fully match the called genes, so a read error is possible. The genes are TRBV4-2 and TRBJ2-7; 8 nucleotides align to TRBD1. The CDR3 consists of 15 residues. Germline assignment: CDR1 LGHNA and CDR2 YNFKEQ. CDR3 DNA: TGTGCCAGCAGCCAAGTTGTGGGGAACGGACAGGGTTTGAACTTC. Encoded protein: CASSQVVGNGQGLNF.

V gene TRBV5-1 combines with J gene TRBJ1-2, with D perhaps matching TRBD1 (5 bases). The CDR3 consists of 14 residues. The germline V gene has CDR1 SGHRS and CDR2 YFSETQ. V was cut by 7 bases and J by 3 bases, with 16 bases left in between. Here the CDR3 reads CASGPDGGDYGYTF. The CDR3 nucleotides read TGCGCCAGCGGTCCAGACGGGGGTGACTATGGCTACACCTTC.

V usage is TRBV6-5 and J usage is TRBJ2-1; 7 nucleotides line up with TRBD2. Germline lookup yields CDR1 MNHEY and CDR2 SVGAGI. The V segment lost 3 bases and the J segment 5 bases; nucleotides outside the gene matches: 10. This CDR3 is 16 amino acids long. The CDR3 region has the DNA TGTGCCAGCAGTTATAGCGGTCTAGCGGCGAACAATGAGCAGTTCTTC. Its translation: CASSYSGLAANNEQFF.

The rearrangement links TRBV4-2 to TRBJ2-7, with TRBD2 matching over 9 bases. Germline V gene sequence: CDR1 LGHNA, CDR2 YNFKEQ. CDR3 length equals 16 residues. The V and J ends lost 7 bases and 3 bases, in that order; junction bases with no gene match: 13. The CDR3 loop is CASTPLGGGGVYEQYF. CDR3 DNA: TGTGCCAGCACTCCCTTGGGCGGGGGGGGCGTCTACGAGCAGTACTTC.

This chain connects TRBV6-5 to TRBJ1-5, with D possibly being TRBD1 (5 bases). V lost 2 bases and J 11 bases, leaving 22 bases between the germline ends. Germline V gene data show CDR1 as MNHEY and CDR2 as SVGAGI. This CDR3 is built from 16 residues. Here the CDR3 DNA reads TGTGCCAGCAGTTACCCCGATGGATCAAACTTCAGGGCCCAGCATTTT. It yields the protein CASSYPDGSNFRAQHF.

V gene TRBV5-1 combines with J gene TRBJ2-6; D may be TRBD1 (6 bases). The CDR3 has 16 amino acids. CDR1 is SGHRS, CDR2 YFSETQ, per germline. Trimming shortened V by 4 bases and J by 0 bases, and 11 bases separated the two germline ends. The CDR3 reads CASSLGQPSGANVLTF. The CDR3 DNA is TGCGCCAGCAGCCTCGGACAGCCCTCTGGGGCCAACGTCCTGACTTTC.